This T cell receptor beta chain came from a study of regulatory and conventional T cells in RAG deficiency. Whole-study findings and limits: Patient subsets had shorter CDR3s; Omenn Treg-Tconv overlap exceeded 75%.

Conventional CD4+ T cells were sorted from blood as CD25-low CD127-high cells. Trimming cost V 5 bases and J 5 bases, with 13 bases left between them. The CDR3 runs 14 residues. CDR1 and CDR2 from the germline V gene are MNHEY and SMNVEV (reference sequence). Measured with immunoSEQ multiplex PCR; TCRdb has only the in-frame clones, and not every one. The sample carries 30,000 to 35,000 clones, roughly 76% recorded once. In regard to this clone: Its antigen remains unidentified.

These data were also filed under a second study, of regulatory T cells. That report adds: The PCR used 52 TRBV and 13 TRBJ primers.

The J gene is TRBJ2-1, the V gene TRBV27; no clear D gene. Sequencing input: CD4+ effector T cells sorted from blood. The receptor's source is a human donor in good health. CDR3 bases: TGTGCCAGCAGTCCCTACCTCCCCAACAATGAGCAGTTCTTC. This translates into CASSPYLPNNEQFF.